The 29 T cell receptor beta chains in this list originate from one sample, sequenced in a study of vaccination and CD4 T cells after COVID-19. Antigens of these TCRs are unknown. The treatment is: roughly ten-day PBMC culture with coronavirus spike peptide pools or control peptides (ViraFEST assay). Cultured CD4+ T cell DNA was sequenced using the Oncomine TCR Beta short-read assay. MiXCR, run by TCRdb on the PCR reads, gives a single entry per CDR3 protein. The repertoire holds more than 12,000 distinct CDR3 sequences, with approximately 60% as singletons. Sample: CD4+ T cells from blood, cultured in vitro. The origin of the receptors is a human donor who had recovered from COVID-19.

J is TRBJ1-5 and V is TRBV28; D uncertain. Trimming cost V 5 bases and J 6 bases, with 8 bases left between them. The CDR3 is 12 amino acids. Germline CDR1 reads MDHEN; CDR2 reads SYDVKM. In DNA form, the CDR3 reads TGTGCCAGCAGTCCAACACTTCAGCCCCAGCATTTT. Its protein is CASSPTLQPQHF. The entire variable domain, with the rest obtained from reference TRBV28 and TRBJ1-5, is as follows: DVKVTQSSRYLVKRTGEKVFLECVQDMDHENMFWYRQDPGLGLRLIYFSYDVKMKEKGDIPEGYSVSREKKERFSLILESASTNQTSMYLCASSPTLQPQHFGDGTRLSIL.

The chain has TRBV20-1 and TRBJ2-7; D not resolved. Germline values: CDR1 DFQATT, CDR2 SNEGSKA (reference sequence). V gave up 3 bases and J gave up 0 bases, with 9 bases separating them. The CDR3 runs to 13 residues. CDR3 in DNA: TGCAGTGCTAGTTCTTCTAGCTCCTACGAGCAGTACTTC. Translated, it gives CSASSSSSYEQYF.

The chain joins TRBV21-1 to TRBJ1-5. TRBV21-1 is deemed a pseudogene. The CDR3 runs to 15 residues. The CDR3 here is CASSLRGGSNQPQHF. For the CDR3, the DNA is TGTGCCAGCAGCTTAAGAGGCGGTAGCAATCAGCCCCAGCATTTT.

This chain uses TRBV6-1 with TRBJ2-7, with 7 bases identical to TRBD1. This CDR3 comprises 15 residues. Per germline, CDR1 MNHNS and CDR2 SASEGT. Trimming at V came to 2 bases and at J to 1 base, leaving 5 bases not matched to a gene. CDR3: CASSETETGSYEQYF. For the CDR3, the DNA is TGTGCCAGCAGTGAAACCGAGACAGGGTCCTACGAGCAGTACTTC.

The chain recombines TRBV7-9 with TRBJ2-3, with D maybe TRBD2 (6 bases). Germline V gene data show CDR1 as SEHNR and CDR2 as FQNEAQ (reference sequence). The CDR3 extends over 13 amino acids. The V end was cut by 5 bases, the J end by 5 bases, with 11 bases between. CDR3 residues: CASSPQGGDTQYF. Here the CDR3 DNA reads TGTGCCAGCAGCCCCCAGGGAGGAGATACGCAGTATTTT.

The chain is built from TRBV2 and TRBJ2-3; D perhaps matches TRBD2 (5 bases). Germline-derived CDR1 and CDR2 are SNHLY and FYNNEI. The CDR3 has 14 residues. V was shortened by 6 bases and J by 2 bases, with 12 bases between the two germline ends. The CDR3 DNA is TGTGCCAGCAGCCTACTAGTCCCCACAGATACGCAGTATTTT. Its protein is CASSLLVPTDTQYF.

The chain is built from TRBV7-2 and TRBJ1-5, with unresolved D. Trimming pared 1 base from V and 7 bases from J, leaving 8 bases between. The CDR3 loop spans 13 amino acids. CDR1 is SGHTA and CDR2 is FQGNSA in the germline V gene. CDR3: CASSLESGQPQHF. CDR3 bases: TGTGCCAGCAGCTTAGAAAGCGGACAGCCCCAGCATTTT.

There are a few counts of this clonotype. This chain connects TRBV10-3 to TRBJ2-2; TRBD2 agrees at 11 bases. The CDR3 consists of 15 residues. Germline trimming cut 10 bases from V and 3 bases from J; bases unmatched to any gene: 7. Germline-derived CDR1 and CDR2 are ENHRY and SYGVKD. The CDR3 region is CASKRGLADTGELFF. CDR3 sequence (DNA): TGTGCCAGCAAACGGGGACTAGCGGACACCGGGGAGCTGTTTTTT.

This clonotype is classed as medium-sized. The chain uses TRBV7-9 and TRBJ1-1, with TRBD1 identical over 9 bases. The germline gives CDR1 SEHNR, CDR2 FQNEAQ (reference sequence). The ends lost 7 bases at V and 7 bases at J; junction bases unmatched: 10. The CDR3 consists of 14 residues. The CDR3 DNA sequence: TGTGCCAGCAACTCCGGGACAGGGTCGGTTGAAGCTTTCTTT. Translated, it gives CASNSGTGSVEAFF. Variable domain in full (rest from reference TRBV7-9 and TRBJ1-1): DTGVSQNPRHKITKRGQNVTFRCDPISEHNRLYWYRQTLGQGPEFLTYFQNEAQLEKSRLLSDRFSAERPKGSFSTLEIQRTEQGDSAMYLCASNSGTGSVEAFFGQGTRLTVV.

This clonotype was detected a few times. The chain joins TRBV30 to TRBJ1-6; 7 bases are a match to TRBD1. The CDR3 covers 14 residues. CDR1 and CDR2 (germline): GTSNPN, SVGIG (reference sequence). The V and J ends lost 5 bases and 5 bases, in that order; junction bases with no gene match: 6. The CDR3 protein is CAWGGGGHNSPLHF. CDR3 coding DNA: TGTGCCTGGGGAGGAGGGGGCCATAATTCACCCCTCCACTTT. Full variable domain (rest looked up from reference TRBV30 and TRBJ1-6): SQTIHQWPATLVQPVGSPLSLECTVEGTSNPNLYWYRQAAGRGLQLLFYSVGIGQISSEVPQNLSASRPQDRQFILSSKKLLLSDSGFYLCAWGGGGHNSPLHFGNGTRLTVT.

This chain joins TRBV5-4 and TRBJ2-7; D not certain. The CDR3 has 14 residues. The germline gives CDR1 SGHNT, CDR2 YYREEE (reference sequence). Trimming removed 3 bases at V and 2 bases at J, with 12 bases between. The DNA for the CDR3 is TGTGCCAGCAGCTCCGAACAGTTAACCTACGAGCAGTACTTC. Its protein is CASSSEQLTYEQYF.

This clonotype was detected only a few times. The J gene is TRBJ2-2, the V gene TRBV23-1, with D unclear. TRBV23-1 is an open reading frame whose function is uncertain. Trimming took off 4 bases at V and 5 bases at J, with 14 bases between the two ends. The CDR3 has 15 residues. CDR3 DNA sequence: TGCGCCAGCAGTCCCCCCTTACGTTGGACCGGGGAGCTGTTTTTT. Amino acids: CASSPPLRWTGELFF.

The V call is TRBV24-1, the J call TRBJ2-2; 11 bases align to TRBD2. This CDR3 has 16 amino acids. The V and J ends lost 1 base and 3 bases, in that order; junction bases with no gene match: 0. Germline lookup yields CDR1 KGHDR and CDR2 SFDVKD. In DNA form, the CDR3 reads TGTGCCACCAGTGATTTACTAGCGGGAGACACCGGGGAGCTGTTTTTT. It encodes CATSDLLAGDTGELFF.

This clonotype was recorded once. This chain connects TRBV30 to TRBJ2-7; D is perhaps TRBD2 (6 bases). Trimming pared 7 bases from V and 5 bases from J, leaving 9 bases between. The CDR3 runs 10 residues. Germline loops: CDR1 GTSNPN, CDR2 SVGIG (reference sequence). The CDR3 DNA reads as TGTGCCTCTGGGGGGAACGAGCAGTACTTC. This translates into CASGGNEQYF.

The chain combines TRBV20-1 with TRBJ2-2, with TRBD2 identical over 12 bases. The germline V gene has CDR1 DFQATT and CDR2 SNEGSKA (reference sequence). The CDR3 extends over 17 amino acids. Germline trimming cut 4 bases from V and 2 bases from J; bases unmatched to any gene: 8. CDR3 protein: CSAIPGLAGYNTGELFF. CDR3 nucleotide sequence: TGCAGTGCTATTCCGGGACTAGCGGGTTATAACACCGGGGAGCTGTTTTTT.

This chain links TRBV20-1 with TRBJ2-2; D remains unclear. The CDR3 extends over 13 amino acids. Germline CDR1 is DFQATT and CDR2 is SNEGSKA (reference sequence). With 1 base removed from V and 14 bases from J, the gap between germline ends came to 17 bases. The CDR3 DNA is TGCAGTGCTAGAGCCAATGTGGAACTTAGACTGTTTTTT. It is translated as CSARANVELRLFF.

The chain employs TRBV5-4 and TRBJ2-7; 11 bases are a match to TRBD2. Germline lookup yields CDR1 SGHNT and CDR2 YYREEE (reference sequence). V lost 4 bases to trimming and J lost 5 bases; unmatched junction nucleotides: 5. The CDR3 length is 14 residues. The CDR3 region has the DNA TGTGCCAGCAGCGATAGCGGGAGGGACAACGAGCAGTACTTC. Translation gives CASSDSGRDNEQYF.

Note on this clonotype: At one of its ends the junction is not consistent with the germline gene, which may arise from a read error. The chain joins TRBV28 to TRBJ2-2; TRBD2 might be the D (5 bases). The CDR3 contains 12 residues. In germline, CDR1 is MDHEN, CDR2 SYDVKM. CDR3 sequence reads: CASSTPTGKLFF. The CDR3 nucleotides read TGTGCCAGCAGTACACCCACCGGGAAGCTGTTTTTT.

The chain is built from TRBV24-1 and TRBJ2-2; maybe TRBD1 (5 bases). V was trimmed by 5 bases and J by 0 bases, leaving 6 bases between them. CDR3 length equals 14 residues. The germline gives CDR1 KGHDR, CDR2 SFDVKD. CDR3 sequence: CATSGRANTGELFF. CDR3 DNA sequence: TGTGCCACCAGTGGCAGGGCGAACACCGGGGAGCTGTTTTTT.

This chain uses TRBV7-6 with TRBJ2-7; D uncertain. CDR1 SGHVS and CDR2 FNYEAQ come from the germline V gene. This CDR3 is built from 13 residues. With 1 base removed from V and 2 bases from J, the gap between germline ends came to 6 bases. DNA for the CDR3: TGTGCCAGCAGCTTAGACAGCGCCTACGAGCAGTACTTC. This gives the protein CASSLDSAYEQYF.

This clonotype was detected a few times. The J gene is TRBJ2-2, the V gene TRBV6-4; 10 nucleotides match TRBD1. V trimming: 4 bases; J trimming: 4 bases; junction bases outside the gene matches: 3. The CDR3 is 15 residues long. From germline, CDR1 is MRHNA and CDR2 SNTAGT. CDR3 sequence reads: CASSAGTGATGELFF. CDR3 sequence (DNA): TGTGCCAGCAGTGCAGGGACAGGGGCCACCGGGGAGCTGTTTTTT.

V usage is TRBV20-1 and J usage is TRBJ2-2; D is tentatively TRBD1 or TRBD2 (5 bases each). The germline gives CDR1 DFQATT, CDR2 SNEGSKA (reference sequence). The CDR3 extends over 14 amino acids. V lost 3 bases and J 2 bases, leaving 10 bases between the germline ends. The CDR3 sequence is CSARGTGNTGELFF. The CDR3 DNA follows: TGCAGTGCTAGGGGGACGGGAAACACCGGGGAGCTGTTTTTT.

This rearrangement joins TRBV20-1 to TRBJ1-3; TRBD1 matches 10 bases. Germline CDR1 and CDR2: DFQATT and SNEGSKA (reference sequence). The CDR3 is 14 residues long. Trimming removed 6 bases from V and 8 bases from J; junction bases left unmatched: 10. In DNA form, the CDR3 reads TGCAGTGCGAGCGACAGGGGGCGCGGGGACACCATATATTTT. Translation gives CSASDRGRGDTIYF.

V usage is TRBV20-1 and J usage is TRBJ1-5; no reliable D call. In germline, CDR1 is DFQATT, CDR2 SNEGSKA (reference sequence). Trimming took 3 bases from V and 3 from J, leaving 12 bases between them. The CDR3 covers 14 residues. CDR3 DNA sequence: TGCAGTGCTAGTCGGGTGGCCAACAATCAGCCCCAGCATTTT. Protein sequence: CSASRVANNQPQHF.

V and J are TRBV12-3 or TRBV12-4 and TRBJ1-5; weak D call: TRBD1 (6 bases). This CDR3 is 14 amino acids long. V dropped 3 bases and J dropped 3 bases, with 9 bases sitting between them. CDR3 DNA: TGTGCCAGCAGTTTCGCAGGGGACAATCAGCCCCAGCATTTT. Its translation is CASSFAGDNQPQHF.

This clonotype was observed a few times. The CDR3 region has the DNA TGTGCCAGCAGCCCCAGTGCCGTGACTGAAGCTTTCTTT. It yields the protein CASSPSAVTEAFF. This chain joins TRBV7-9 and TRBJ1-1; D is ambiguous. Germline lookup yields CDR1 SEHNR and CDR2 FQNEAQ (reference sequence). The CDR3 consists of 13 residues. V lost 5 bases to trimming and J lost 5 bases, with 12 bases between them.

This clonotype was seen just once. The J gene is TRBJ2-3, the V gene TRBV12-3 or TRBV12-4; 9 positions agree with TRBD2. The ends lost 6 bases at V and 4 bases at J; junction bases unmatched: 8. This CDR3 region has 15 residues. The CDR3 spells CASRSLAGEADTQYF. The CDR3 nucleotides read TGTGCCAGCAGGTCATTAGCGGGAGAGGCAGATACGCAGTATTTT.

This clonotype was picked up a small number of times. This rearrangement joins TRBV27 to TRBJ2-4; 7 bases are shared with TRBD1. V gave up 4 bases and J gave up 1 base; unmatched junction bases: 13. Germline CDR1 is MNHEY and CDR2 is SMNVEV (reference sequence). The CDR3 totals 18 residues. CDR3 region: CASSSRPSTGTAKNIQYF. Written as DNA, the CDR3 is TGTGCCAGCAGTTCCCGACCCTCGACAGGGACGGCCAAAAACATTCAGTACTTC.

This clonotype was picked up a small number of times. This chain joins TRBV2 and TRBJ1-5; no clear D. The CDR3 covers 11 residues. In germline, CDR1 is SNHLY, CDR2 FYNNEI. Trimming removed 7 bases from V and 8 bases from J, with 9 bases in between. The CDR3 spells CASKILEPQHF. CDR3 DNA sequence: TGTGCCAGCAAGATCTTGGAGCCCCAGCATTTT.